A selection of T cell receptor beta chains follows, all from one sample in a study of cytomegalovirus exposure and HLA in healthy donors. Produced via immunoSEQ multiplex PCR; TCRdb's table is partial and in-frame only. The sample shows some 50,000 clones, just over 90% of them seen only once. The specimen sequenced was PBMCs. The source is a woman aged 18-29 years in good health and CMV-seronegative. CDR3s include the opening cysteine and the closing phenylalanine or tryptophan.

v_gene,j_gene,CDR3aa
TRBV29-1,TRBJ2-1,CSVELGVSIDEQFF
TRBV30,TRBJ1-5,CAWSVGTFLTQPQHF
TRBV7-8,TRBJ2-7,CASSLGSRQGFYEQYF
TRBV27,TRBJ1-3,CASSLTGPSAGNTIYF
TRBV5-1,TRBJ1-1,CASSSTETEAFF
TRBV6-5,TRBJ2-7,CASRAGAPAGNEQYF
TRBV4-3,TRBJ2-1,CASSQRAVQGYNEQFF
TRBV5-1,TRBJ2-3,CASSQGQHTTDTQYF
TRBV7-9,TRBJ2-2,CASRATGGDTGELFF
TRBV10-3,TRBJ1-1,CAIGQGSDDTEAFF